These T cell receptor beta chains were read from a single sample in a study of blood T cell repertoires in COVID-19. The table came from immunoSEQ multiplex PCR; TCRdb's copy has only in-frame clones and leaves some out. The sample lists about 140,000 clones; roughly 80% were seen once. Sequencing input: peripheral blood. The receptors here all came from a woman in her fifties or sixties with acute or convalescent COVID-19. The CDR3 runs from the conserved cysteine through the conserved F or W. The order of the fields is J gene, V gene, clone size, D gene, CDR3 protein, CDR3 DNA. A D gene is named only where the DNA matches it firmly. The size of a clone is reported for some rows only, either as once, few or many, or as a class for expanded clones.

TRBJ2-5 TRBV29-1 once TRBD2 CSGRGTETQYF TGCAGTGGGAGGGGTACAGAGACCCAGTACTTC
TRBJ2-3 TRBV28 - - CASSLRVGGTDTQYF TGTGCCAGCAGTTTAAGGGTCGGGGGCACAGATACGCAGTATTTT
TRBJ2-3 TRBV4-2 - - CASSQEGTEGTQYF TGTGCCAGCAGCCAAGAGGGGACTGAGGGTACGCAGTATTTT
TRBJ2-5 TRBV10-3 - - CAISSSEQETQYF TGTGCCATCAGTTCGTCAGAACAAGAGACCCAGTACTTC
TRBJ1-5 TRBV28 - - CASTLLYGSGNQPQHF TGTGCCAGCACCCTGCTCTATGGGTCAGGGAATCAGCCCCAGCATTTT
TRBJ2-3 TRBV7-9 - - CASEGGPTSTDTQYF TGTGCCAGCGAAGGCGGGCCGACTAGCACAGATACGCAGTATTTT
TRBJ2-3 TRBV4-3 - TRBD1 CASSHPSLNRGPDTQYF TGCGCCAGCAGCCACCCGTCTCTGAACAGGGGTCCCGATACGCAGTATTTT
TRBJ2-7 TRBV28 - - CASSLRHYEQYF TGTGCCAGCAGTTTAAGACATTACGAGCAGTACTTC
TRBJ2-1 TRBV7-8 - TRBD2 CASSLQRENEQFF TGTGCCAGCAGTTTGCAGCGGGAGAATGAGCAGTTCTTC
TRBJ2-7 TRBV6-5 - - CASSTPRGSRQYF TGTGCCAGCAGTACCCCCCGTGGCAGTCGGCAGTACTTC
TRBJ1-5 TRBV21-1 - - CASSKGRTGGPAWNQPQHF TGTGCCAGCAGCAAGGGTAGGACAGGGGGCCCGGCTTGGAATCAGCCCCAGCATTTT
TRBJ2-7 TRBV5-4 - TRBD1 CASSPNGDRGSYEQYF TGTGCCAGCAGCCCCAACGGGGACAGGGGCTCCTACGAGCAGTACTTC
TRBJ1-2 TRBV5-4 - - CASRWTEDYGYTF TGTGCCAGCAGGTGGACAGAAGATTATGGCTACACCTTC
TRBJ2-7 TRBV11-3 - - CASSLGAGSSYEQYF TGTGCCAGCAGCTTAGGAGCTGGGAGCTCCTACGAGCAGTACTTC
TRBJ2-3 TRBV9 - TRBD2 CASSPLAGGPTDTQYF TGTGCCAGCAGCCCTCTGGCGGGAGGGCCGACAGATACGCAGTATTTT
TRBJ2-2 TRBV7-3 - TRBD1 CASRAGTGRTGELFF TGTGCCAGCAGAGCCGGGACAGGGAGGACCGGGGAGCTGTTTTTT
TRBJ2-3 TRBV19 - TRBD1 CASSGARTGSTDTQYF TGTGCCAGTAGTGGAGCACGGACAGGGAGCACAGATACGCAGTATTTT
TRBJ2-7 TRBV4-1 - - CASSQEDRAGEQYF TGCGCCAGCAGCCAAGAGGACCGGGCAGGGGAGCAGTACTTC
TRBJ2-1 TRBV11-2 - TRBD1 CASSADRVNEQFF TGTGCCAGCAGCGCGGACAGGGTCAATGAGCAGTTCTTC
TRBJ1-1 TRBV20-1 - - CRANRNTEAFF TGCAGGGCCAACCGTAACACTGAAGCTTTCTTT
TRBJ2-5 TRBV19 - - CASSPASAYQETQYF TGTGCCAGTAGTCCGGCTAGCGCGTACCAAGAGACCCAGTACTTC
TRBJ2-7 TRBV10-3 - TRBD1 CAIGTGTGGYEQYF TGTGCCATCGGAACCGGGACAGGGGGCTACGAGCAGTACTTC
TRBJ2-3 TRBV5-6 - - CASSLGQNGTDTQYF TGTGCCAGCAGCTTGGGACAGAATGGGACAGATACGCAGTATTTT
TRBJ1-6 TRBV6-2/TRBV6-3 - TRBD1 CASSYSPGQGGSPLHF TGTGCCAGCAGTTACTCTCCGGGACAGGGAGGATCACCCCTCCACTTT
TRBJ1-1 TRBV5-1 - - CASSLGGAEGTEAFF TGCGCCAGCAGCTTGGGTGGGGCGGAGGGAACTGAAGCTTTCTTT
TRBJ2-7 TRBV4-1 once - CASSQDLNRDYEQYF TGCGCCAGCAGCCAAGATCTTAACAGGGACTACGAGCAGTACTTC
TRBJ2-1 TRBV5-4 - - CASSSELISEGDNEQFF TGTGCCAGCAGCTCGGAGTTGATTTCCGAGGGGGACAATGAGCAGTTCTTC
TRBJ2-7 TRBV2 few - CASRLGDYEQYF TGTGCCAGCAGACTGGGAGACTACGAGCAGTACTTC
TRBJ2-1 TRBV24-1 once - CATSGKLGGNNEQFF TGTGCCACCAGTGGTAAACTAGGGGGAAACAATGAGCAGTTCTTC
TRBJ1-5 TRBV7-9 - - CASSSDRETQHF TGTGCCAGCAGCTCGGACCGGGAAACCCAGCATTTT